This T cell receptor (beta chain) originates from a study of cytomegalovirus exposure and HLA in healthy donors. The protocol was immunoSEQ multiplex PCR, while the TCRdb copy is restricted to in-frame clones and leaves out a portion. The table includes a few hundred thousand clones, 85% to 90% detected once. About this clone itself: Its antigen is not known.

Notes on the study in general: Cytomegalovirus-associated status was assigned to about 150 TCR beta chains.

Germline CDR1 reads MDHEN; CDR2 reads SYDVKM. J gave up 6 bases and V 4 bases, and 5 bases lay outside the gene matches. This CDR3 has 13 residues. Separate from the approximately 650-subject first cohort, the 120-subject validation cohort was the one that the donors belonged to. The sequencing sample was made of PBMCs. The clonotype originates from a woman aged 18 to 35 in good health and CMV-seronegative. The chain carries TRBV28 and TRBJ1-1, with TRBD1 matching 7 bases. The DNA for the CDR3 is TGTGCCAGCAGTTCCCGGACAGGCGCTGAAGCTTTCTTT. Translating gives CASSSRTGAEAFF.